These 8 T cell receptor beta chains originate from one sample sequenced in a study of identical twins. Using its own MiXCR run on the 5' RACE reads, TCRdb lists one record per CDR3 protein. The profile shows hundreds of thousands of distinct CDR3 sequences, less than 9% of them singletons. These same records also appear under a second study, on yellow fever vaccine responses in identical twins.

Sequenced input: PBMCs. Receptor source: a woman between 18 and 29 years old in good health.

This clonotype appeared a few times. The V gene is TRBV10-3, the J gene TRBJ1-4; D unresolved. The CDR3 loop spans 12 amino acids. Germline CDR1 reads ENHRY; CDR2 reads SYGVKD. V lost 6 bases and J lost 5, with 7 bases in between. The CDR3 reads CAIRAENEKLFF. CDR3 sequence (DNA): TGTGCCATCAGGGCGGAGAATGAAAAACTGTTTTTT.

This chain links TRBV20-1 with TRBJ2-2, with a tentative D call TRBD2 (6 bases). V lost 4 bases to trimming and J lost 7 bases, with 13 bases between them. The CDR3 loop spans 13 amino acids. CDR1 DFQATT and CDR2 SNEGSKA come from the germline V gene (reference sequence). This chain's CDR3 is CSATRESGGELFF. The CDR3 bases are TGCAGTGCTACCCGGGAGAGTGGCGGGGAGCTGTTTTTT.

This clonotype was counted only a few times. The chain employs TRBV9 and TRBJ1-3; no definite D call. The germline V gene has CDR1 SGDLS and CDR2 YYNGEE. This CDR3 is 13 amino acids long. V shed 4 bases and J shed 2 bases, with 7 bases lying between them. CDR3 residues: CASSTGTGNTIYF. The CDR3 DNA reads TGTGCCAGCAGCACTGGGACTGGAAACACCATATATTTT.

This clonotype was picked up a small number of times. The chain uses TRBV21-1 and TRBJ2-1. TRBV21-1 is recorded as a pseudogene. The CDR3 sequence is 11 residues long. As DNA, the CDR3 is TGTGCCAGCAGGCCTTTCAATGAGCAGTTCTTC. Protein sequence: CASRPFNEQFF.

There are a few counts of this clonotype. The chain carries TRBV3-1 and TRBJ2-3; 13 bases are shared with TRBD2. The CDR3 loop spans 20 amino acids. After removal of 4 bases from V and 2 bases from J, the junction contained 15 bases not matched to a gene. Germline loops: CDR1 LGHDT, CDR2 YNNKEL (reference sequence). The CDR3: CASSRRLAGGRLWNTDTQYF. The CDR3 coding sequence is TGTGCCAGCAGCCGACGACTAGCGGGAGGAAGGTTGTGGAACACAGATACGCAGTATTTT.

The chain carries TRBV14 and TRBJ2-3, with a weak D call TRBD1 (5 bases). V lost 5 bases, J lost 0 bases, and 18 bases lay in between. The germline gives CDR1 SGHDN, CDR2 FVKESK. The CDR3 is 17 amino acids. The chain's CDR3 is CASSRGRNLMSTDTQYF. The DNA of the CDR3 is TGTGCCAGCAGCAGGGGTAGAAACTTAATGAGCACAGATACGCAGTATTTT. The variable domain in full, with the rest retrieved from reference TRBV14 and TRBJ2-3, is EAGVTQFPSHSVIEKGQTVTLRCDPISGHDNLYWYRRVMGKEIKFLLHFVKESKQDESGMPNNRFLAERTGGTYSTLKVQPAELEDSGVYFCASSRGRNLMSTDTQYFGPGTRLTVL.

This clonotype was detected ten times or more. The chain combines TRBV18 with TRBJ2-1; D uncertain. The ends were cut back, 6 bases at V and 5 bases at J, with 11 bases in the middle. The CDR3 length is 13 residues. The germline V gene encodes CDR1 KGHSH and CDR2 LQKENI. The CDR3 region has the DNA TGTGCCAGCTCGCCCGACTTAAACAATGAGCAGTTCTTC. Residues: CASSPDLNNEQFF.

Many counts were recorded for this clonotype. The chain uses TRBV7-9 and TRBJ2-3; D not resolved. V lost 4 bases and J lost 4, with 15 bases in between. The germline V gene encodes CDR1 SEHNR and CDR2 FQNEAQ (reference sequence). The CDR3 extends over 15 amino acids. The CDR3 protein is CASSYLVQVPDTQYF. CDR3 nucleotide sequence: TGTGCCAGCAGCTACTTGGTGCAGGTACCAGATACGCAGTATTTT.